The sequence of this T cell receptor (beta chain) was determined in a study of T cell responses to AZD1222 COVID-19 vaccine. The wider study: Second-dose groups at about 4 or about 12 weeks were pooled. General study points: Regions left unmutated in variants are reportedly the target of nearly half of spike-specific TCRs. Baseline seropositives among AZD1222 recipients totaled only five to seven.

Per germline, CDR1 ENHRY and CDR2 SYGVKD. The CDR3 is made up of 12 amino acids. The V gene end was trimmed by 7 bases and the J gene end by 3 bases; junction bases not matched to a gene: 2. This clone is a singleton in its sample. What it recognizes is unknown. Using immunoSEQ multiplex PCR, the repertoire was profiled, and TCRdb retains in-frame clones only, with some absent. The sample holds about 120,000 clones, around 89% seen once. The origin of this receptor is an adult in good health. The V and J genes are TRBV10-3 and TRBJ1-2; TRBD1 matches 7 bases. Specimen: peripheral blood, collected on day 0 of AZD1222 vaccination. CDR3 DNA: TGTGCCATCACTGGGACAGACTATGGCTACACCTTC. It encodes CAITGTDYGYTF.